The clone carrying this T cell receptor (beta chain) was recorded at least ten times. No antigen is known for it. The CDR3 loop spans 12 amino acids. Trimming removed 3 bases from V and 2 bases from J, with 7 bases in between. Germline assignment: CDR1 DFQATT and CDR2 SNEGSKA (reference sequence). The sample is drawn from a study of identical twins. Study observations and caveats: These conclusions were based on statistical analysis (cross-sectional, not following the same donors). In cord blood, abundant beta clonotypes had fewer insertions; memory showed no trend. Zero-insertion analyses could be partly confounded by invariant MAIT and iNKT cells.

All donors comprised healthy Caucasians. A single record per CDR3 protein comes from TCRdb applying MiXCR to the 5' RACE reads. Here the sample spans 640,000 or so distinct CDR3 sequences, around 5.7% being singletons. The sequencing input was naive T cells sorted from blood. J is TRBJ2-5 and V is TRBV20-1, with D unclear. The sequence was collected from a man in his late teens or twenties in good health. CDR3 bases: TGCAGTGCTAGTCACGGGCAAGAGACCCAGTACTTC. As protein: CSASHGQETQYF.